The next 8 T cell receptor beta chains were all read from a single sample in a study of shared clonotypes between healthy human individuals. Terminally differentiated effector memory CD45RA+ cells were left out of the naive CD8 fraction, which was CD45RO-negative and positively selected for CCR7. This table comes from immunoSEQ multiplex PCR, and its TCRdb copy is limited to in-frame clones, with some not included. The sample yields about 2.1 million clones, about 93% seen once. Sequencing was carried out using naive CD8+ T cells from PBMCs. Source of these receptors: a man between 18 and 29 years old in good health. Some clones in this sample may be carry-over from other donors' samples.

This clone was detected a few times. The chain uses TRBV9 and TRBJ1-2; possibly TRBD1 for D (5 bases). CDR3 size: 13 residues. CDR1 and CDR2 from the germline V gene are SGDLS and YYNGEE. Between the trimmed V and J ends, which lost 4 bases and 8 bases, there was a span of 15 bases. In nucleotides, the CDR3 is TGTGCCAGCAGCCCGGGGGGATTAAGCGGCTACACCTTC. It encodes CASSPGGLSGYTF.

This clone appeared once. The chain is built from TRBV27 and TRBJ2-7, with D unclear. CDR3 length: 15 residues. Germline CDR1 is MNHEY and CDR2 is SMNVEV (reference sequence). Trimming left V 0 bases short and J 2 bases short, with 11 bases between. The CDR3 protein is CASSLSKSIAYEQYF. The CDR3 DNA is TGTGCCAGCAGTTTATCGAAATCTATAGCCTACGAGCAGTACTTC.

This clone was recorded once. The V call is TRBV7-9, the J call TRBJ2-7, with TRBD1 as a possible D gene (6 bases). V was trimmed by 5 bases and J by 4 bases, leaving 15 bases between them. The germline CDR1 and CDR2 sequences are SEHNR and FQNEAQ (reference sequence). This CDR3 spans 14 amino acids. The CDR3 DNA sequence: TGTGCCAGCAGCCGAGGGGGAGATCGATACGAGCAGTACTTC. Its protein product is CASSRGGDRYEQYF.

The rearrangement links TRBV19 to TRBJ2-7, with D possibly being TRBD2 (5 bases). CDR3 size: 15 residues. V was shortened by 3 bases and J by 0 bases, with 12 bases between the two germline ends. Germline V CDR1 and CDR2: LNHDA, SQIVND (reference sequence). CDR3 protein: CASSIGLLSSYEQYF. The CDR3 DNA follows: TGTGCCAGTAGTATCGGACTGCTCAGCTCCTACGAGCAGTACTTC.

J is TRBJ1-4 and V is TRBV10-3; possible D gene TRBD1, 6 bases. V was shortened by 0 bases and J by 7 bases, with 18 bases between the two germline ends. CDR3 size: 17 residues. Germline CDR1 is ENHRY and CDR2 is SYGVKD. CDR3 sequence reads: CAISESQWDIGGEKLFF. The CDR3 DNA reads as TGTGCCATCAGTGAGTCTCAATGGGACATAGGTGGTGAAAAACTGTTTTTT.

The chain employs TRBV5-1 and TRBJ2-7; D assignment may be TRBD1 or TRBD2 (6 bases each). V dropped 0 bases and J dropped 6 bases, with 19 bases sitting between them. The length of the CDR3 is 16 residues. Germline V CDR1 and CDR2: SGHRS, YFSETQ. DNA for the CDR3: TGCGCCAGCAGCTTGGGCGGTCAGCCGGGGGCCTCCGAGCAGTACTTC. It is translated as CASSLGGQPGASEQYF.

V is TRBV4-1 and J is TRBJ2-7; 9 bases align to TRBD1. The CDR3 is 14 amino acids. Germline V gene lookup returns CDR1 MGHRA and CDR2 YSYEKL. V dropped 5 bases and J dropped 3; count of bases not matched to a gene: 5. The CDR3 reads CASSFGQGHYEQYF. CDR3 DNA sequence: TGCGCCAGCAGCTTCGGACAGGGGCACTACGAGCAGTACTTC.

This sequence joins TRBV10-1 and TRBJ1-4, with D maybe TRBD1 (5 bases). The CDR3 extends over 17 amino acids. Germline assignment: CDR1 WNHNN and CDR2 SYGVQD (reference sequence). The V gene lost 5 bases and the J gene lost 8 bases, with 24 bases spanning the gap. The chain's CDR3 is CASSYTKPGGLQEKLFF. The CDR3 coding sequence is TGCGCCAGCAGTTATACAAAGCCTGGGGGGTTACAGGAAAAACTGTTTTTT.